This TCR beta chain was observed in a study of CD8 T cells in ankylosing spondylitis. The study, taken as a whole, reports: Ankylosing spondylitis blood appeared to be characterized by a TCR beta motif of eight highly homologous variants. Reportedly, significant enrichment of disease-linked clones occurred in matched ankylosing spondylitis synovial fluid.

CDR3 length equals 12 residues. V was shortened by 2 bases and J by 7 bases, with 7 bases between the two germline ends. The germline V gene has CDR1 SGHRS and CDR2 YFSETQ. This clonotype was found a few times. What it binds is not known. Quantitative 5'-RACE was performed with molecular barcodes, and it yielded the TCR beta libraries. TCRdb recomputed calls from the 5' RACE reads with MiXCR, one row per CDR3 protein. The sample includes 230,000 or so distinct CDR3 sequences, 18% of them seen just once. This receptor was obtained from a male donor with ankylosing spondylitis or in good health (not recorded which). This chain links TRBV5-1 with TRBJ2-1; D unclear. The sequencing input was blood, either unsorted or a sorted T cell fraction (not recorded which). For the CDR3, the DNA is TGCGCCAGCAGCTTAGACTGGAATGAGCAGTTCTTC. Translation: CASSLDWNEQFF.